This T cell receptor beta chain was recovered during a study of cytotoxic CD8 clonotypes in ibrutinib-treated CLL. With sequencing, the targeted depth ranged from 1 in 200,000 to 1 in 1 million T cells. Data came from immunoSEQ multiplex PCR; TCRdb stores just in-frame clones and leaves some out. The sample lists 150,000 or so clones, approximately 80% occurring once. Study observations and caveats: Clonality measured at baseline exceeded age-matched healthy donors, tracking circulating CD8+ T-cell counts. Whereas clonality rose at ibrutinib response, it declined toward baseline at progression.

About this clone: Its antigen is undetermined.

Genomic DNA (roughly 1.9 micrograms) was obtained from cryopreserved PBMCs for construction of TCR beta libraries. CDR1 and CDR2 (germline): MNHEY, SVGAGI. This CDR3 region has 11 residues. The germline V and J ends were trimmed by 6 bases and 6 bases, with 8 bases remaining between them. The specimen was PBMCs, collected after 24 months of ibrutinib treatment. The TCR sequence derives from a human donor with chronic lymphocytic leukemia. The chain employs TRBV6-5 and TRBJ1-1, with unresolved D. This CDR3 reads CASSRGSEAFF. In DNA, the CDR3 is TGTGCCAGCAGCCGAGGGTCTGAAGCTTTCTTT.